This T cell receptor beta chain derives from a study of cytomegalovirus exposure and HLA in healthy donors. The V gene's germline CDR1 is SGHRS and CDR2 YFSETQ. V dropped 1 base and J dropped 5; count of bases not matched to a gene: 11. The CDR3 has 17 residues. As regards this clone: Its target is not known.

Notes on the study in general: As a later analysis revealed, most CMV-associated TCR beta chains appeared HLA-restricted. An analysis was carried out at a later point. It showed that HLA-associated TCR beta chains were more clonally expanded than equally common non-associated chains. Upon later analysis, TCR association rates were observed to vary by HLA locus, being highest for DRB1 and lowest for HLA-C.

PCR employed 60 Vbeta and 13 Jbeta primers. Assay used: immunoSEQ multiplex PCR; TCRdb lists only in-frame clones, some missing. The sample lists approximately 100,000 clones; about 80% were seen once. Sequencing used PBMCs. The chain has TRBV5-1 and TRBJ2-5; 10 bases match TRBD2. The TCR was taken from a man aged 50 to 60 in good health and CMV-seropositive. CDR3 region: CASSLWGLAGVPETQYF. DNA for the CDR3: TGCGCCAGCAGCTTGTGGGGGCTAGCGGGAGTTCCGGAGACCCAGTACTTC. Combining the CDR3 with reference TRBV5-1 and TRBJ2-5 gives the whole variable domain KAGVTQTPRYLIKTRGQQVTLSCSPISGHRSVSWYQQTPGQGLQFLFEYFSETQRNKGNFPGRFSGRQFSNSRSEMNVSTLELGDSALYLCASSLWGLAGVPETQYFGPGTRLLVL.